A single sample is the source of the 14 T cell receptor beta chains below, sequenced in a study of patients and donors after allogeneic stem cell transplantation. TCRdb reanalysed the RT-PCR reads using MiXCR and keeps one entry per CDR3 protein. The table records about 57,000 distinct CDR3 sequences, approximately 12% of them present only once. The sample was blood, either unsorted or a sorted T cell fraction (not recorded which). These TCRs come from a human donor who was either an allogeneic HSCT recipient or a stem cell or donor lymphocyte infusion donor (not recorded which). It is not recorded whose cells these are; they may come from a transplant donor.

This clonotype was detected many times. The rearrangement joins TRBV19 to TRBJ1-2; 8 nucleotides align to TRBD1. CDR3 length: 15 amino acids. J was trimmed by 4 bases and V by 4 bases; bases with no gene match: 8. Germline-derived CDR1 and CDR2 are LNHDA and SQIVND (reference sequence). CDR3 nucleotides: TGTGCCAGTAGTACCCCAGGGGGCGCGGGCTATGGCTACACCTTC. Translating gives CASSTPGGAGYGYTF.

The sample holds many counts of this clonotype. The V gene is TRBV6-5, the J gene TRBJ1-2; unclear D gene. V was trimmed by 2 bases and J by 4 bases, leaving 5 bases between them. Germline lookup yields CDR1 MNHEY and CDR2 SVGAGI. The CDR3 has 12 amino acids. The CDR3: CASSYLGYGYTF. The CDR3 nucleotides are TGTGCCAGCAGTTACCTCGGCTATGGCTACACCTTC.

The chain has TRBV28 and TRBJ2-7, with D tentatively TRBD1 (6 bases). Germline V CDR1 and CDR2: MDHEN, SYDVKM. Trimming took off 1 base at V and 2 bases at J, with 9 bases between the two ends. The CDR3 totals 14 residues. The chain's CDR3 is CASSLYSGAYEQYF. DNA of the CDR3: TGTGCCAGCAGTTTATACTCAGGGGCCTACGAGCAGTACTTC.

This clonotype was seen only a few times. This sequence joins TRBV19 and TRBJ2-1; possibly TRBD1 for D (6 bases). The length of the CDR3 is 11 residues. Trimming removed 7 bases from V and 12 bases from J, with 13 bases in between. CDR1 and CDR2 from the germline V gene are LNHDA and SQIVND (reference sequence). The CDR3 bases are TGTGCCAGTAACAATAGGGACATGCAGTTCTTC. Amino acid sequence: CASNNRDMQFF.

This clonotype was detected a few times. This chain links TRBV7-3 with TRBJ2-1, with D possibly matching TRBD2 (5 bases). V was trimmed by 2 bases and J by 8 bases, leaving 10 bases between them. The CDR3 has 13 residues. CDR1 is SGHTA, CDR2 FQGTGA, per germline. The CDR3 loop is CASSLLLADEQFF. CDR3 DNA sequence: TGTGCCAGCAGCTTACTCCTAGCAGATGAGCAGTTCTTC.

This clonotype was seen a handful of times. The chain links TRBV12-3 or TRBV12-4 to TRBJ2-7; possibly TRBD2 for D (5 bases). This CDR3 contains 12 residues. With 6 bases removed from V and 9 bases from J, the gap between germline ends came to 15 bases. CDR3 coding DNA: TGTGCCAGCAGCCCCGGGATCCCGGGGCAGTACTTC. Translated: CASSPGIPGQYF.

With respect to this clonotype: An end of the junction differs from the germline gene, which may be a read error. V is TRBV7-7 and J is TRBJ2-5; 7 nucleotides match TRBD2. Germline CDR1 and CDR2: SSHAT and FNYEAQ (reference sequence). The CDR3 runs to 16 residues. The CDR3 loop is CASSPTSANIQETQYF. Here the CDR3 DNA reads TGTGCTAGCAGCCCTACTAGCGCCAATATCCAAGAGACCCAGTACTTC.

This clonotype was seen ten or more times. The DNA of the CDR3 is TGCGCCAGCAGCTTGGATCGGAGGCAAGAGACCCAGTACTTC. Translated, it gives CASSLDRRQETQYF. V is TRBV5-1 and J is TRBJ2-5, with D perhaps TRBD2 (5 bases). The CDR3 consists of 14 residues. Between the trimmed V and J ends, which lost 0 bases and 2 bases, there was a span of 8 bases. Germline CDR1 reads SGHRS; CDR2 reads YFSETQ.

The sample holds many counts of this clonotype. This chain uses TRBV7-9 with TRBJ1-4; D is undetermined. Germline V gene data show CDR1 as SEHNR and CDR2 as FQNEAQ (reference sequence). V shed 6 bases and J shed 5 bases, with 10 bases lying between them. The CDR3 is 13 amino acids. The CDR3 here is CASRPQENEKLFF. The CDR3 DNA is TGTGCCAGCAGGCCCCAAGAAAATGAAAAACTGTTTTTT.

This clonotype has a single count. This may be a read error, as it is one base from a much larger clone. The rearrangement joins TRBV7-6 to TRBJ1-1; D unclear. Germline V gene sequence: CDR1 SGHVS, CDR2 FNYEAQ. V dropped 2 bases and J dropped 1 base, with 8 bases sitting between them. CDR3 length equals 14 residues. CDR3 region: CASSLTSGNTEAFF. The CDR3 bases are TGTGCCAGCAGCTTAACTTCAGGGAACACTGAAGCTTTCTTT.

This clonotype showed up just a few times. The chain couples TRBV7-8 to TRBJ1-4, with a weak D call TRBD1 (5 bases). Germline CDR1 reads SGHVS; CDR2 reads FQNEAQ. Trimming removed 2 bases from V and 8 bases from J, with 12 bases in between. This CDR3 region has 14 residues. In DNA form, the CDR3 reads TGTGCCAGCAGCTTACTGACAGCCGTCGAAAAACTGTTTTTT. This encodes CASSLLTAVEKLFF.

There are a few counts of this clonotype. The chain recombines TRBV7-9 with TRBJ2-1; D not certain. Germline-derived CDR1 and CDR2 are SEHNR and FQNEAQ (reference sequence). V gave up 2 bases and J gave up 8 bases, with 13 bases separating them. The CDR3 sequence is 14 residues long. CDR3 coding DNA: TGTGCCAGCAGCTTAAACGGCGGTTGGGATGAGCAGTTCTTC. It is translated as CASSLNGGWDEQFF.

This sequence joins TRBV7-9 and TRBJ2-1, with TRBD2 identical over 9 bases. Germline-derived CDR1 and CDR2 are SEHNR and FQNEAQ (reference sequence). Trimming removed 3 bases from V and 8 bases from J; junction bases left unmatched: 14. This CDR3 spans 17 amino acids. This chain's CDR3 is CASSFPLSGREGYEQFF. CDR3 sequence (DNA): TGTGCCAGCAGCTTCCCCCTCAGCGGGCGGGAGGGTTATGAGCAGTTCTTC.

The sample holds a few counts of this clonotype. The chain couples TRBV12-3 or TRBV12-4 to TRBJ1-2; D is ambiguous. Between the trimmed V and J ends, which lost 2 bases and 8 bases, there was a span of 6 bases. The CDR3 sequence is 11 residues long. In DNA, the CDR3 is TGTGCCAGCAGTTTAAGAGGCGGCTACACCTTC. This encodes CASSLRGGYTF.